Included here is one TCR beta chain sequence, with context. An end of the junction does not agree with germline; a read error may underlie this. This sample was taken from a study of preoperative IRX-2 immunotherapy in early breast cancer. Here immunoSEQ multiplex PCR was the method, and the copy in TCRdb shows in-frame clones only, minus some. Counted here are roughly 30,000 clones, over 80% occurring once; the ten biggest clones make up around 2.3%. The CDR3 is 17 amino acids. Noted treatment: preoperative locoregional IRX-2 cytokine immunotherapy. This phase Ib study tested locoregional IRX-2 cytokine immunotherapy given before surgery.

This sample comprised lymph node tissue, obtained from a patient treated with IRX-2 immunotherapy. The sequence came from a human donor with breast cancer. V gene TRBV23-1 combines with J gene TRBJ2-1; 7 nucleotides align to TRBD2. TRBV23-1 is an ORF for which the function is uncertain. DNA of the CDR3: TGCGCCAGCAGCCAATCTAATGAGGGAGGGTCATACAATGAGCAGTTCTTC. Translation gives CASSQSNEGGSYNEQFF.